This TCR beta chain was identified in a study of CD8+ T cells in alopecia areata. The authors extracted RNA and reverse transcribed it into cDNA as the sequencing template. The data were produced by immunoSEQ multiplex PCR, yet TCRdb's version contains in-frame clones alone and is incomplete. The sample has some 180,000 clones; just over 55% are singletons. The CDR3 extends over 16 amino acids. V was clipped by 6 bases and J by 1 base; unmatched bases: 8. Germline V gives CDR1 PRHDT, CDR2 FYEKMQ (reference sequence). The clonotype was recovered from a human donor in good health. The sequencing sample was made of CD8+ T cells sorted from blood. V usage is TRBV13 and J usage is TRBJ2-4; 8 bases agree with TRBD2. The CDR3, as DNA: TGTGCCAGCAGTTCCCGGGGGGGCTTGGCCAAAAACATTCAGTACTTC. Amino acids: CASSSRGGLAKNIQYF.